This TCR beta chain was identified in a study of cytomegalovirus exposure and HLA in healthy donors. The junction had 6 bases not matched to a gene; V was cut back by 8 bases and J by 4 bases. The germline V gene has CDR1 MNHNY and CDR2 SVGAGI (reference sequence). The CDR3 is made up of 14 amino acids. PCR amplification relied on 60 Vbeta primers (plus 13 Jbeta primers). Method: immunoSEQ multiplex PCR; TCRdb's copy keeps in-frame clones and lacks some. Of around 170,000 clones in the sample, roughly 87% were seen once. The rearrangement links TRBV6-6 to TRBJ2-7, with 12 bases lining up with TRBD1. The sample comprised PBMCs. The receptor comes from a woman in her forties or fifties in good health and CMV-seronegative. The CDR3 DNA is TGTGCCAGCTTGCGGGGACAGGGGGCTTACGAGCAGTACTTC. Its protein is CASLRGQGAYEQYF.